The following is a T cell receptor beta chain sequence with its context. Its cognate antigen is unknown. This entry comes from a study of vaccination effects on CD4 cells after COVID-19. The CDR3 spans 15 residues. The ends lost 5 bases at V and 7 bases at J; junction bases unmatched: 11. Germline CDR1 SNHLY, CDR2 FYNNEI. Antigen-specific CD4+ T cells expanded by the ViraFEST assay with viral peptide pools were then sequenced. Isolation of CD4+ T cells took place after nine to ten days of culture. The vaccine given was either BNT162b2 or mRNA-1273, in two doses. Peptides at 8.5 to 10 ug/ml and IL-2 at 9.5 to 10 IU/ml were added to more than 1.5 million PBMC per well. A half-medium replacement with IL-2 medium was carried out on days 3 and 7. TCRdb's table, derived via immunoSEQ multiplex PCR, lists solely in-frame clones and lacks some. Among about 32,000 clones listed, around 70% were seen once.

The receptor comes from a human donor who received a COVID-19 vaccine. Sequencing was performed on CD4+ T cells from PBMCs cultured with HCoV-229E spike peptides, taken after COVID-19 vaccination. This chain uses TRBV2 with TRBJ1-5, with 7 bases lining up with TRBD1. In nucleotides, the CDR3 is TGTGCCAGCAGTACCCGACAGGGAGGTTGGCAGCCCCAGCATTTT. It specifies CASSTRQGGWQPQHF.